This T cell receptor beta chain comes out of a study of blood T cell repertoires in COVID-19. Whole-study context: Samples came from the United States, Italy and Spain, spanning acute and convalescent COVID-19. Sources were T cells, B-cell-depleted T cells, or PBMCs; the material itself was cDNA or gDNA.

Per the original data handling: Reference gene primer amplification gave estimated nucleated cell counts. Clones were read by immunoSEQ multiplex PCR, and TCRdb kept only the in-frame ones, dropping some. V and J calls and clone size are as listed in that table; D and trimming were resolved from the DNA. This sample has about 67,000 clones, with roughly 79% found just once. The CDR3 has 14 amino acids. Germline lookup yields CDR1 KGHSH and CDR2 LQKENI. V gave up 2 bases and J gave up 6 bases; unmatched junction bases: 6. The sequence derives from a woman aged 55 to 70 with acute or convalescent COVID-19. The chain is built from TRBV18 and TRBJ2-7; 8 positions agree with TRBD1. The sample comprised peripheral blood. The CDR3 nucleotides read TGTGCCAGCTCACCAAACAGGGGGGCCGCCGAGCAGTACTTC. Translation: CASSPNRGAAEQYF.